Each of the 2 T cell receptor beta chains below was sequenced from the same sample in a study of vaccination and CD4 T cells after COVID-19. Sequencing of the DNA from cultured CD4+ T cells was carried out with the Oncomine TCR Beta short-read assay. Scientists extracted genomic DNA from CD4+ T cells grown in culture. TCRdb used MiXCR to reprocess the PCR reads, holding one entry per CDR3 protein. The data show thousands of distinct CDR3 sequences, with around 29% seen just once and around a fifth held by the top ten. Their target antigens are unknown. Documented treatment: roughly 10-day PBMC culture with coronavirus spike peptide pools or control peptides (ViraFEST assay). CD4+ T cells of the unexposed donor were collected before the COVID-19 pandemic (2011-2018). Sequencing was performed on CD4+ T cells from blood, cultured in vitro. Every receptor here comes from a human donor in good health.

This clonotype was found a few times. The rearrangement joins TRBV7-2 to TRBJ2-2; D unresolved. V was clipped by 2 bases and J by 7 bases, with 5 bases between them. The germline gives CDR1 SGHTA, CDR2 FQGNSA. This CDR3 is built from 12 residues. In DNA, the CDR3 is TGTGCCAGCAGCTTACAATTCGGGGAGCTGTTTTTT. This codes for CASSLQFGELFF.

CDR3 DNA sequence: TGTGCCAGCATGGGAGGGAGGAACACTGAAGCTTTCTTT. It yields the protein CASMGGRNTEAFF. The chain couples TRBV2 to TRBJ1-1; D is uncertain. This CDR3 region has 13 residues. Germline CDR1 SNHLY, CDR2 FYNNEI. Trimming removed 7 bases at V and 1 base at J, with 10 bases between.